Presented here are 2 T cell receptor beta chains from one specimen sequenced in a study of identical twins. Each CDR3 protein gets one entry after TCRdb re-called the 5' RACE reads with MiXCR. The sample has approximately 700,000 distinct CDR3 sequences; around 6.1% are singletons. Specimen: naive T cells sorted from blood. The receptors were sampled from a young man in good health.

This clonotype was counted ten times or more. V and J are TRBV27 and TRBJ1-3; D ambiguous. Germline loops: CDR1 MNHEY, CDR2 SMNVEV (reference sequence). The CDR3 has 15 residues. V was shortened by 3 bases and J by 0 bases, with 9 bases between the two germline ends. CDR3 sequence (DNA): TGTGCCAGCAGTTTGACCCGCGGCTCTGGAAACACCATATATTTT. Its protein product is CASSLTRGSGNTIYF.

This clonotype showed up many times. CDR3 residues: CASSLGTGSSEQYV. The DNA for the CDR3 is TGCGCCAGCAGTCTCGGGACAGGGTCCTCCGAGCAGTACGTC. The chain employs TRBV5-1 and TRBJ2-7; TRBD1 aligns across 9 bases. The germline V gene encodes CDR1 SGHRS and CDR2 YFSETQ. The CDR3 is made up of 14 amino acids.